These 4 T cell receptor beta chains came from one sample sequenced in a study of early T cells in non-severe SARS-CoV-2 infection. MiXCR was run by TCRdb on the 5' RACE reads, yielding one entry per CDR3 protein. The data contain tens of thousands of distinct CDR3 sequences, approximately 10% of them seen just once; the ten biggest clones take up more than 10%. The sequencing used whole blood, collected at baseline. These receptors originate from an adult who was a healthcare worker with PCR-confirmed SARS-CoV-2 infection or an uninfected control (not recorded which).

This clonotype was seen a handful of times. The chain is built from TRBV7-2 and TRBJ2-3; 10 nucleotides line up with TRBD1. This CDR3 comprises 15 residues. Per the germline V gene, CDR1 is SGHTA and CDR2 is FQGNSA. The trim removed 1 base at V and 4 bases at J, leaving 2 bases unmatched. In nucleotides, the CDR3 is TGTGCCAGCAGCTTAGTTGGACAGGGGGCAGATACGCAGTATTTT. It translates to CASSLVGQGADTQYF. Filled out from reference TRBV7-2 and TRBJ2-3, the complete variable domain reads GAGVSQSPSNKVTEKGKDVELRCDPISGHTALYWYRQSLGQGLEFLIYFQGNSAPDKSGLPSDRFSAERTGGSVSTLTIQRTQQEDSAVYLCASSLVGQGADTQYFGPGTRLTVL.

The rearrangement uses TRBV10-3 and TRBJ2-6; D is unresolved. Germline lookup yields CDR1 ENHRY and CDR2 SYGVKD. V was clipped by 6 bases and J by 0 bases, with 3 bases between them. The CDR3 length is 13 residues. The CDR3 sequence: CAISASGANVLTF. DNA for the CDR3: TGTGCCATCAGCGCCTCTGGGGCCAACGTCCTGACTTTC.

This clonotype was observed a handful of times. V gene TRBV6-2 or TRBV6-3 combines with J gene TRBJ2-3; 8 bases align to TRBD2. This CDR3 has 16 residues. Germline loops: CDR1 MNHEY, CDR2 SVGEGT. The junction had 5 bases not matched to a gene; V was cut back by 2 bases and J by 1 base. The CDR3 sequence: CASSYTRGERTDTQYF. The CDR3 region has the DNA TGTGCCAGCAGTTACACGCGGGGGGAACGCACAGATACGCAGTATTTT.

The chain links TRBV11-2 to TRBJ2-7; D is undetermined. Trimming took 2 bases from V and 3 from J, leaving 20 bases between them. The CDR3 length is 17 residues. Germline CDR1 SGHAT, CDR2 FQNNGV. CDR3: CASSLMSKRPAYYEQYF. The CDR3 nucleotides are TGTGCCAGCAGCTTAATGTCGAAAAGACCGGCATACTACGAGCAGTACTTC.